The 4 T cell receptor beta chains reported below all come from one sample, sequenced in a study of blood T cell repertoires in COVID-19. Sequencing used immunoSEQ multiplex PCR; TCRdb keeps in-frame clones, though not all of them. The sample has 250,000 to 300,000 clones, around 88% seen once; the top ten hold around 12%. The sample taken for sequencing was peripheral blood. The receptors derive from a woman aged 70-85 years with COVID-19, enrolled during active disease.

The rearrangement uses TRBV19 and TRBJ1-1; D remains unclear. Germline CDR1 and CDR2: LNHDA and SQIVND (reference sequence). The CDR3 runs 12 residues. The ends were cut back, 9 bases at V and 12 bases at J, with 20 bases in the middle. In DNA form, the CDR3 reads TGTGCCAGCCACAGCGGGAAAACGAGGACTTTCTTT. Translation: CASHSGKTRTFF.

The chain links TRBV18 to TRBJ2-3; TRBD2 aligns across 7 bases. Germline V gives CDR1 KGHSH, CDR2 LQKENI. V was clipped by 5 bases and J by 4 bases; unmatched bases: 6. CDR3 length equals 14 residues. CDR3 nucleotides: TGTGCCAGCTCAGAACAGCGGGGTGCAGATACGCAGTATTTT. Protein sequence: CASSEQRGADTQYF.

The rearrangement links TRBV3-1 (or the pseudogene TRBV3-2) to TRBJ2-5, with D possibly being TRBD1 (6 bases). The germline gives CDR1 LGHDT, CDR2 YNNKEL (reference sequence). This CDR3 comprises 16 residues. Trimming pared 4 bases from V and 3 bases from J, leaving 18 bases between. The CDR3 coding sequence is TGTGCCAGCAGCCCCTTCGGTGGGGGCCGTGAAGAGACCCAGTACTTC. This encodes CASSPFGGGREETQYF.

The V call is TRBV2, the J call TRBJ1-5; perhaps TRBD1 as D (6 bases). Germline CDR1 and CDR2: SNHLY and FYNNEI. The V gene lost 4 bases and the J gene lost 7 bases, with 17 bases spanning the gap. The CDR3 totals 15 residues. This CDR3 is CASSATGEVRQPQHF. The CDR3 nucleotides read TGTGCCAGCAGTGCGACAGGCGAGGTTCGACAGCCCCAGCATTTT.